This T cell receptor (beta chain) came from a study of CD8 T cells in Susac syndrome (dated by TCRdb to about 2019). For the study in its entirety: The study used repertoire sequencing to test whether antigen drove CD8+ T cell activation and differentiation in Susac syndrome. Clonality of the CD8+ T cell repertoire was compared between about a dozen healthy donors, approximately 14 Susac syndrome patients and some 15 multiple sclerosis patients. Paper-wide results and their limitations: The TCR sequencing and HLA analysis was acknowledged to have included a relatively small number of individuals.

High-throughput TCR beta sequencing profiled peripheral blood CD8+ and CD4+ T cells from healthy donors, Susac syndrome patients and multiple sclerosis patients. Treatment-naive patients with stable or active relapsing-remitting disease fulfilling revised McDonald criteria were used as multiple sclerosis controls. Bulk CD8+ and CD4+ T cells were purified by magnetic negative isolation, while CD8+ TEMRA cells were enriched using FACS. Blood was collected in EDTA tubes and processed within 24 hours, with PBMCs isolated through density gradient centrifugation. PBMCs destined for TCR sequencing were cryopreserved in liquid nitrogen and later thawed in a 37 °C water bath. The sorted or isolated CD4+, CD8+ and CD8+ TEMRA cells had a purity of 90% or higher. The CDR3 contains 15 residues, cysteine and phenylalanine counted. Only the CDR3 DNA is retained, 45 bases long and in frame from the first base. CDR1 and CDR2, per the germline V gene, are LGHNT and FRNRAP. V is cut by 6 bases and J by 1 base, and the space between the germline ends is 15 bases.

RNA was extracted using the RNeasy kit, and about 0.45 to 1 ug of the RNA was reverse transcribed with random hexamers. The immunoSEQ multiplex PCR assay, covering 54 Vbeta and 13 Jbeta segments, was used to amplify TCR beta CDR3 regions. PCR amplification bias was corrected using a synthetic template baseline for primer optimization and computational correction. Per the original workflow: Only productive sequences were kept, with reads annotated to V, D and J genes according to IMGT and analyzed in immunoSEQ Analyzer. Clonality was computed as one minus Shannon entropy normalized by log2 of the number of productive unique sequences. For each patient and control, public and private clones were evaluated among the 100 most prevalent clones. Clones were defined as Susac-specific when absent from the healthy and MS cohorts, from approximately 1,100 published viral clones and from other ImmuneACCESS disease sequences. The public sequencing data were trimmed at Q25 with fastp and processed into clonotypes with MiXCR by TCRdb, which kept only in-frame beta chains. When rows share a CDR3 protein, they turn into one entry using the most common DNA and genes. These V and J calls derive from TCRdb rather than the authors' analysis. The sample table records around 300,000 distinct CDR3 sequences; approximately 91% of these occur just once. The ten largest clones add up to less than 0.2% of the sample.

A word on this clonotype: Its binding antigen is unknown. No qualities accompany the bases; no much larger clone lies one base away.

The sample consisted of CD8+ T cells from PBMCs. Recombination joined TRBV12-5 with TRBJ2-5; the D gene cannot be resolved reliably. The sequence was obtained from a human donor with multiple sclerosis. At the DNA level, the sequence is TGTGCTAGTGGCCCCCCTTCCAAATTCCAAGAGACCCAGTACTTC. This codes for CASGPPSKFQETQYF.